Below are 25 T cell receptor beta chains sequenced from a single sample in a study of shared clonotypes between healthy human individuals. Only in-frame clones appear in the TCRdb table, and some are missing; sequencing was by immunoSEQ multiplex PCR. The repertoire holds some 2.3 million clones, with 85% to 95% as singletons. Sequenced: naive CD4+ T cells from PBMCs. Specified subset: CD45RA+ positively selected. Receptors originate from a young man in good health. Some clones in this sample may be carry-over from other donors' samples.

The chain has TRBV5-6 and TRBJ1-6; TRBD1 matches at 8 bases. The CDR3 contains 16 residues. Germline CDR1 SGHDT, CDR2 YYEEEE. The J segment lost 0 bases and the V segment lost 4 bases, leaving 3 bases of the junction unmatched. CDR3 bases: TGTGCCAGCAGCGCCGGGACAGGCTCCTATAATTCACCCCTCCACTTT. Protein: CASSAGTGSYNSPLHF.

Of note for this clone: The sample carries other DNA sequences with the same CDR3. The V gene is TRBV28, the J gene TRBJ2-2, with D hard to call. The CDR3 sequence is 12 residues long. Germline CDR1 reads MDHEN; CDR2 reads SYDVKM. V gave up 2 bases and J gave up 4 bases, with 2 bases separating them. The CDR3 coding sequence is TGTGCCAGCAGTTTAGGCACCGGGGAGCTGTTTTTT. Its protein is CASSLGTGELFF.

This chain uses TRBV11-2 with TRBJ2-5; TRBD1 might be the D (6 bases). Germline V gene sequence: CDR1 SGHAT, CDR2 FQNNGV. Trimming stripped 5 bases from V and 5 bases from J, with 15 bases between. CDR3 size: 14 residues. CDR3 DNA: TGTGCCAGCAGCCTCACGGCAGGGGTTGAGACCCAGTACTTC. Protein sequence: CASSLTAGVETQYF. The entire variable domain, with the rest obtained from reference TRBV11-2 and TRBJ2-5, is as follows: EAGVAQSPRYKIIEKRQSVAFWCNPISGHATLYWYQQILGQGPKLLIQFQNNGVVDDSQLPKDRFSAERLKGVDSTLKIQPAKLEDSAVYLCASSLTAGVETQYFGPGTRLLVL.

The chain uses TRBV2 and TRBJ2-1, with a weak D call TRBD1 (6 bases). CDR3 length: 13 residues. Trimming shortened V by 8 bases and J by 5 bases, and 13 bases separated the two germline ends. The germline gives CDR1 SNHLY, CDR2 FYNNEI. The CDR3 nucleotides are TGTGCCAGCCGCCGGCAGGGGCACAATGAGCAGTTCTTC. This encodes CASRRQGHNEQFF.

Here the CDR3 reads CASSLGQVATNEKLFF. For the CDR3, the DNA is TGTGCCAGCAGCTTGGGACAGGTGGCAACTAATGAAAAACTGTTTTTT. The rearrangement links TRBV5-5 to TRBJ1-4; D perhaps matches TRBD1 (6 bases). CDR3 size: 16 residues. Per germline, CDR1 SGHKS and CDR2 YYEKEE (reference sequence). V lost 0 bases, J lost 0 bases, and 9 bases lay in between.

The CDR3 loop is CASSPLEGTDTQYF. In nucleotides, the CDR3 is TGTGCCAGCAGCCCCCTGGAAGGCACAGATACGCAGTATTTT. The chain employs TRBV5-4 and TRBJ2-3; D uncertain. This CDR3 has 14 residues. The V gene lost 4 bases and the J gene lost 1 base, with 10 bases spanning the gap. Germline loops: CDR1 SGHNT, CDR2 YYREEE (reference sequence).

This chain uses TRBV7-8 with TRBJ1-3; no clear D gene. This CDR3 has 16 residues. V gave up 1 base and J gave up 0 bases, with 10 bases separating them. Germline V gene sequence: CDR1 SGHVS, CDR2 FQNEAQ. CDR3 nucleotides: TGTGCCAGCAGCTTAGGTAACCGACCCTCTGGAAACACCATATATTTT. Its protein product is CASSLGNRPSGNTIYF.

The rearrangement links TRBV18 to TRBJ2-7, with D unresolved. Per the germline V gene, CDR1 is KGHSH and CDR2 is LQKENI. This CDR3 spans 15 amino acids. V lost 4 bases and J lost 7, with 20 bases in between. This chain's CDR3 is CASSLFRPPQEEQYF. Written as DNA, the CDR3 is TGTGCCAGCTCACTCTTCCGACCTCCCCAGGAGGAGCAGTACTTC. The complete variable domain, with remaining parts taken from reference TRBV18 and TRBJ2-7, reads NAGVMQNPRHLVRRRGQEARLRCSPMKGHSHVYWYRQLPEEGLKFMVYLQKENIIDESGMPKERFSAEFPKEGPSILRIQQVVRGDSAAYFCASSLFRPPQEEQYFGPGTRLTVT.

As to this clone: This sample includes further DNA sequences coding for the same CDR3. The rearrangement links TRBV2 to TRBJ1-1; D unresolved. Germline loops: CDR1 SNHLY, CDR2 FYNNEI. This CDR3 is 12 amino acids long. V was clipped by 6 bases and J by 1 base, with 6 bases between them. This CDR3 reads CASSEQNTEAFF. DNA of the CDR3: TGTGCCAGCAGCGAGCAGAACACTGAAGCTTTCTTT.

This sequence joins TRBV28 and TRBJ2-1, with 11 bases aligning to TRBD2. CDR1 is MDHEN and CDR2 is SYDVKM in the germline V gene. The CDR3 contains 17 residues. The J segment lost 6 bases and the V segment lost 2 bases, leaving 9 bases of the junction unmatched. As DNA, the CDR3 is TGTGCCAGCAGTTTAACGTCGTATAGCGGGAGGGGCAATGAGCAGTTCTTC. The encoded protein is CASSLTSYSGRGNEQFF.

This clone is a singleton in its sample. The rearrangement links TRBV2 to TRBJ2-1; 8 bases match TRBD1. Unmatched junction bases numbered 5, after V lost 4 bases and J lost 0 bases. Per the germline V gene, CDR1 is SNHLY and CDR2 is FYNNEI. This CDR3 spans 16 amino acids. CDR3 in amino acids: CASSGGQGSSYNEQFF. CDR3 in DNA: TGTGCCAGCAGTGGAGGACAGGGAAGCTCCTACAATGAGCAGTTCTTC.

CDR3 bases: TGTGCCTGGAATCAGGGACAGGGAACCGGGGAGCTGTTTTTT. This gives the protein CAWNQGQGTGELFF. J is TRBJ2-2 and V is TRBV30, with 9 bases identical to TRBD1. CDR1 GTSNPN and CDR2 SVGIG come from the germline V gene (reference sequence). V was pared by 4 bases and J by 5 bases, with 5 bases of the junction left unmatched. The CDR3 covers 14 residues.

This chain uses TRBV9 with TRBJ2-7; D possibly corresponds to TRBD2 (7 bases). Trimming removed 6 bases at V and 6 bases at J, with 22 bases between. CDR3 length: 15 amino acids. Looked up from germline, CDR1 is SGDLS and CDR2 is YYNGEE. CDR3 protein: CASNRMTGPGGEQYF. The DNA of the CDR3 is TGTGCCAGCAACCGAATGACAGGCCCGGGGGGCGAGCAGTACTTC.

CDR3 coding DNA: TGTGCCAGCAGCTTAGAATCGGTCCCCTACGCTGAAGCTTTCTTT. This encodes CASSLESVPYAEAFF. The chain has TRBV7-9 and TRBJ1-1; D is undetermined. Germline assignment: CDR1 SEHNR and CDR2 FQNEAQ (reference sequence). Trimming stripped 1 base from V and 6 bases from J, with 15 bases between. The CDR3 has 15 amino acids. The whole variable domain, remainder taken from reference TRBV7-9 and TRBJ1-1, is DTGVSQNPRHKITKRGQNVTFRCDPISEHNRLYWYRQTLGQGPEFLTYFQNEAQLEKSRLLSDRFSAERPKGSFSTLEIQRTEQGDSAMYLCASSLESVPYAEAFFGQGTRLTVV.

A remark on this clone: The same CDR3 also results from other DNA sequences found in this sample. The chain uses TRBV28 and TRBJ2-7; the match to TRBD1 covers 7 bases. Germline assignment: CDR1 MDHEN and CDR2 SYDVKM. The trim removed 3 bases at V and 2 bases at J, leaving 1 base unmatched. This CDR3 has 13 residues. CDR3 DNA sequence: TGTGCCAGCAGTTTGGGACAGCCCTACGAGCAGTACTTC. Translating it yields CASSLGQPYEQYF.

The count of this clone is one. CDR3 nucleotide sequence: TGTGCCAGCAGTTTGGTCGGGACAGGGAAAGCCGACACCGGGGAGCTGTTTTTT. It yields the protein CASSLVGTGKADTGELFF. The rearrangement joins TRBV27 to TRBJ2-2, with 9 bases that match TRBD1. The length of the CDR3 is 18 residues. The V and J ends lost 3 bases and 3 bases, in that order; junction bases with no gene match: 11. The germline CDR1 and CDR2 sequences are MNHEY and SMNVEV (reference sequence).

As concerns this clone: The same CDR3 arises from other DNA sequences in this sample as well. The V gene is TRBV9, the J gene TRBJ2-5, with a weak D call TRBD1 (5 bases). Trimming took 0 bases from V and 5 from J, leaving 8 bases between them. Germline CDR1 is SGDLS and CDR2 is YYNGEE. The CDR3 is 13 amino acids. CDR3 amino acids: CASSVEQGETQYF. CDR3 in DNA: TGTGCCAGCAGCGTAGAGCAGGGTGAGACCCAGTACTTC.

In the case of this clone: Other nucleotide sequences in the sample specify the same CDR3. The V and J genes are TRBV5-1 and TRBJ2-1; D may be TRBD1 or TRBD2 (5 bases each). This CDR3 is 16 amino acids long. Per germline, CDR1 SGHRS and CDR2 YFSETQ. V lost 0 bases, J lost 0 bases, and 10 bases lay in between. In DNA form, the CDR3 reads TGCGCCAGCAGCTTGGCCGGGGCCCCCTCCTACAATGAGCAGTTCTTC. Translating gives CASSLAGAPSYNEQFF.

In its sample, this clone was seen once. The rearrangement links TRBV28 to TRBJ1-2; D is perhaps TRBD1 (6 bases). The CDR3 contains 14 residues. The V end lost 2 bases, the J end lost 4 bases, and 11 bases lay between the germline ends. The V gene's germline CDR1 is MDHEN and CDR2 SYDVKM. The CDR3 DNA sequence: TGTGCCAGCAGTTTAAACAGGGTTGCCTATGGCTACACCTTC. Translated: CASSLNRVAYGYTF.

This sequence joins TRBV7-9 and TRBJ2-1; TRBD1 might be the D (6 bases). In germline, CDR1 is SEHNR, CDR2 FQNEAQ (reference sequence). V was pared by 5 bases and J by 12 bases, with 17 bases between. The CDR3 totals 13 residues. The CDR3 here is CASSQKQGIAQFF. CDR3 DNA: TGTGCCAGCAGCCAAAAACAGGGAATTGCGCAGTTCTTC.

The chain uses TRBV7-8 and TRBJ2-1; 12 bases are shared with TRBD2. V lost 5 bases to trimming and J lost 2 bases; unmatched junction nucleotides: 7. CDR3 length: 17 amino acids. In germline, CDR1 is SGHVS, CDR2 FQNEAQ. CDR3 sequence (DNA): TGTGCCAGCAGCCAGACTAGCGGGAGTATACCCTACAATGAGCAGTTCTTC. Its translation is CASSQTSGSIPYNEQFF.

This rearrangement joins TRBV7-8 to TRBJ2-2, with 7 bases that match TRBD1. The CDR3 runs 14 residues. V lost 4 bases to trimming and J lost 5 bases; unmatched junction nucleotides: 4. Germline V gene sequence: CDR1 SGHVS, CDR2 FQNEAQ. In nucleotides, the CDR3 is TGTGCCAGCAGCTCAGGGGGAAGGACCGGGGAGCTGTTTTTT. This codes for CASSSGGRTGELFF.

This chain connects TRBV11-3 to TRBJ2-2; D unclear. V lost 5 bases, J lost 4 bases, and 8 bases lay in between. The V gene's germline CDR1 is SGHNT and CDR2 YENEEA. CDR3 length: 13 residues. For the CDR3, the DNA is TGTGCCAGCAGCCCGGCGGTCACCGGGGAGCTGTTTTTT. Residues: CASSPAVTGELFF.

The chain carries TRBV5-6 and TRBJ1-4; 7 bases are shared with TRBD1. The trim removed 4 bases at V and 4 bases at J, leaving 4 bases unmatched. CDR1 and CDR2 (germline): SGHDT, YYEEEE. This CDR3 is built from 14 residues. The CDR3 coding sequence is TGTGCCAGCAGCCCGGACAGGAGTAATGAAAAACTGTTTTTT. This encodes CASSPDRSNEKLFF.

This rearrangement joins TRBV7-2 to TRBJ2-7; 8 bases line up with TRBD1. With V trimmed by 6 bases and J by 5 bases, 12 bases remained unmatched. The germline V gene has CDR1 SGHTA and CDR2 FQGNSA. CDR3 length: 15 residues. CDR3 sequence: CASRADRGRLHEQYF. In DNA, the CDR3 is TGTGCCAGCAGGGCTGACAGGGGTAGGCTCCACGAGCAGTACTTC.